Following are 15 T cell receptor beta chains from one sample sequenced in a study of CD8+ T cells in alopecia areata. cDNA prepared by RNA extraction and subsequent reverse transcription served as the template for sequencing. Some clones are missing from TCRdb's copy, which holds only in-frame ones; the method was immunoSEQ multiplex PCR. The data hold over 100,000 clones, with more than 40% observed a single time. The source material was CD8+ T cells sorted from blood, sampled at week 0. The receptors shown here come from a human donor with alopecia areata.

This clone was found a few times. J is TRBJ1-1 and V is TRBV4-1; tentatively, D is TRBD1 (5 bases). This CDR3 is 18 amino acids long. The germline CDR1 and CDR2 sequences are MGHRA and YSYEKL. Trimming pared 0 bases from V and 0 bases from J, leaving 17 bases between. CDR3 amino acids: CASSQDLVGGRMNTEAFF. The CDR3 DNA reads TGCGCCAGCAGCCAAGATCTTGTTGGGGGTCGGATGAACACTGAAGCTTTCTTT.

This clone was seen a handful of times. The chain recombines TRBV29-1 with TRBJ1-2; possibly TRBD1 for D (6 bases). CDR3 length equals 14 residues. V lost 1 base, J lost 6 bases, and 15 bases lay in between. Per germline, CDR1 SQVTM and CDR2 ANQGSEA. Here the CDR3 reads CSVEVTGWADGYTF. CDR3 coding DNA: TGCAGCGTTGAAGTAACAGGGTGGGCGGATGGCTACACCTTC.

This clone was observed a few times. The chain links TRBV29-1 to TRBJ1-5, with 7 bases matching TRBD1. CDR1 and CDR2 (germline): SQVTM, ANQGSEA. CDR3 length: 18 residues. With V trimmed by 1 base and J by 3 bases, 15 bases remained unmatched. CDR3 coding DNA: TGCAGCGTTGAAGGGGCCTGGCAGGGGGGAGAAGTCAATCAGCCCCAGCATTTT. Translated: CSVEGAWQGGEVNQPQHF.

The J gene is TRBJ2-1, the V gene TRBV27; D is perhaps TRBD1 (6 bases). V was pared by 5 bases and J by 0 bases, with 11 bases between. The CDR3 is 15 residues long. Germline V gene sequence: CDR1 MNHEY, CDR2 SMNVEV (reference sequence). Here the CDR3 reads CASSNRAGSYNEQFF. CDR3 sequence (DNA): TGTGCCAGCAGTAACAGGGCTGGCTCCTACAATGAGCAGTTCTTC.

The chain couples TRBV6-5 to TRBJ2-5; 8 bases agree with TRBD1. The CDR3 is made up of 15 amino acids. V was clipped by 4 bases and J by 2 bases; unmatched bases: 6. From germline, CDR1 is MNHEY and CDR2 SVGAGI. The CDR3 here is CASSLDRAVQETQYF. CDR3 DNA sequence: TGTGCCAGCAGTTTGGACAGGGCTGTTCAAGAGACCCAGTACTTC.

The chain uses TRBV2 and TRBJ1-4, with unresolved D. This CDR3 region has 15 residues. V shed 4 bases and J shed 8 bases, with 17 bases lying between them. The germline gives CDR1 SNHLY, CDR2 FYNNEI. The CDR3 sequence is CASSAPAQLGEKLFF. CDR3 coding DNA: TGTGCCAGCAGTGCCCCCGCGCAGCTCGGAGAAAAACTGTTTTTT.

This chain joins TRBV30 and TRBJ1-1; tentatively, D is TRBD1 (5 bases). CDR1 is GTSNPN, CDR2 SVGIG, per germline (reference sequence). The CDR3 is 12 residues long. The CDR3 loop is CAQRGPNTEAFF. For the CDR3, the DNA is TGTGCTCAAAGGGGACCAAACACTGAAGCTTTCTTT. The full variable domain, with the rest looked up from reference TRBV30 and TRBJ1-1, is SQTIHQWPATLVQPVGSPLSLECTVEGTSNPNLYWYRQAAGRGLQLLFYSVGIGQISSEVPQNLSASRPQDRQFILSSKKLLLSDSGFYLCAQRGPNTEAFFGQGTRLTVV.

The rearrangement uses TRBV11-2 and TRBJ1-5; 8 bases are shared with TRBD1. In germline, CDR1 is SGHAT, CDR2 FQNNGV. The CDR3 is 15 amino acids. Unmatched junction bases numbered 7, after V lost 1 base and J lost 8 bases. CDR3 in DNA: TGTGCCAGCAGCTTAGGGACAGGGCTGGGTGAGCCCCAGCATTTT. Residues: CASSLGTGLGEPQHF.

This chain uses TRBV6-1 with TRBJ1-5; 7 bases are shared with TRBD1. The trim removed 6 bases at V and 1 base at J, leaving 15 bases unmatched. Germline values: CDR1 MNHNS, CDR2 SASEGT. The CDR3 loop spans 18 amino acids. Here the CDR3 reads CASSETPWGGGSNQPQHF. The CDR3 DNA sequence: TGTGCCAGCAGCGAAACCCCTTGGGGAGGGGGCAGCAATCAGCCCCAGCATTTT.

The V and J genes are TRBV7-9 and TRBJ1-6; perhaps TRBD1 as D (6 bases). Germline V gene sequence: CDR1 SEHNR, CDR2 FQNEAQ (reference sequence). The V and J ends lost 5 bases and 0 bases respectively, with 14 bases between them. The CDR3 has 17 amino acids. The CDR3 DNA is TGTGCCAGCAGCCCCGCCCAGGGGATCTCCTATAATTCACCCCTCCACTTT. Amino acid sequence: CASSPAQGISYNSPLHF.

This clone was seen a handful of times. V and J are TRBV11-2 and TRBJ2-2, with D possibly TRBD2 on 5 matching bases. CDR1 and CDR2 (germline): SGHAT, FQNNGV. V lost 8 bases to trimming and J lost 7 bases, with 8 bases between them. The CDR3 is made up of 11 amino acids. The CDR3 nucleotides read TGTGCCAGCCAAGGAGGCGGGGAGCTGTTTTTT. This translates into CASQGGGELFF. The variable domain in full, with the rest retrieved from reference TRBV11-2 and TRBJ2-2, is EAGVAQSPRYKIIEKRQSVAFWCNPISGHATLYWYQQILGQGPKLLIQFQNNGVVDDSQLPKDRFSAERLKGVDSTLKIQPAKLEDSAVYLCASQGGGELFFGEGSRLTVL.

This clone was found a few times. This chain uses TRBV9 with TRBJ2-1; a possible D gene is TRBD2 (5 bases). This CDR3 is 14 amino acids long. Germline V lookup: CDR1 SGDLS, CDR2 YYNGEE. V lost 2 bases and J 4 bases, leaving 10 bases between the germline ends. The CDR3 nucleotides are TGTGCCAGCAGCGTGGGCCCGGGGTACAATGAGCAGTTCTTC. Its translation: CASSVGPGYNEQFF.

The chain employs TRBV5-6 and TRBJ1-2; TRBD1 aligns across 8 bases. The CDR3 sequence is 15 residues long. CDR1 SGHDT and CDR2 YYEEEE come from the germline V gene. V dropped 4 bases and J dropped 6; count of bases not matched to a gene: 11. Here the CDR3 reads CASSVEGRGLDGYTF. Here the CDR3 DNA reads TGTGCCAGCAGCGTGGAGGGCAGGGGGCTCGATGGCTACACCTTC.

This clone was seen more than once but under ten times. The chain combines TRBV12-5 with TRBJ1-6; D is possibly TRBD1 (5 bases). The CDR3 is 19 amino acids. Trimming took 5 bases from V and 3 from J, leaving 23 bases between them. The V gene's germline CDR1 is LGHNT and CDR2 FRNRAP. The CDR3 sequence is CASGTLTGVREIYNSPLHF. The CDR3 nucleotides are TGTGCTAGTGGTACCCTCACGGGGGTCAGGGAAATCTATAATTCACCCCTCCACTTT. Using reference TRBV12-5 and TRBJ1-6 for the parts outside the CDR3, the full variable domain is DARVTQTPRHKVTEMGQEVTMRCQPILGHNTVFWYRQTMMQGLELLAYFRNRAPLDDSGMPKDRFSAEMPDATLATLKIQPSEPRDSAVYFCASGTLTGVREIYNSPLHFGNGTRLTVT.

This clone was counted between two and nine times. The CDR3 is CASSLADAYEQYF. The CDR3 DNA is TGCGCCAGCAGCTTGGCGGACGCCTACGAGCAGTACTTC. The rearrangement uses TRBV5-1 and TRBJ2-7; D gene uncertain. V was shortened by 0 bases and J by 2 bases, with 6 bases between the two germline ends. The CDR3 contains 13 residues. The germline V gene encodes CDR1 SGHRS and CDR2 YFSETQ.